A single sample is the source of the 4 T cell receptor beta chains below, sequenced in a study of beta chain features in type 1 diabetes. Whole-study findings and limits: Type 1 diabetes patients had moderately but significantly shorter TCRB CDR3s in all four CD4+ subsets.

These receptors lack a known antigen. The study reverse transcribed the entire isolated RNA, so it sequenced expressed TCRB transcripts. Generated by immunoSEQ multiplex PCR, the TCRdb table keeps only in-frame clones and is missing some. The sample holds hundreds of thousands of clones; 11% to 15% are singletons and the top ten take approximately 0.043%. Material: naive CD4+ T cells from blood. Receptors were obtained from a man younger than 35 with type 1 diabetes.

V usage is TRBV25-1 and J usage is TRBJ1-2; 8 bases agree with TRBD1. CDR3 length: 15 residues. V gave up 6 bases and J gave up 4 bases; unmatched junction bases: 10. Germline CDR1 reads MGHDK; CDR2 reads SYGVNS. Here the CDR3 DNA reads TGTGCCAGCAGCGAGGCCTCAGGGGGCTTCTATGGCTACACCTTC. Its protein is CASSEASGGFYGYTF.

On this clone itself: The junction shows a germline mismatch at one end, possibly a read error. The chain links TRBV4-1 to TRBJ1-4; D remains ambiguous. The germline V gene encodes CDR1 MGHRA and CDR2 YSYEKL. The CDR3 is made up of 13 amino acids. CDR3 sequence: CASSQVLGAPLDF. The CDR3, as DNA: TGCGCCAGCAGCCAAGTCTTGGGCGCTCCGCTGGATTTT.

CDR3 DNA: TGCGCCAGCAGTGGATCGGTAGTTACAGATACGCAGTATTTT. This gives the protein CASSGSVVTDTQYF. The chain joins TRBV10-1 to TRBJ2-3; D is unresolved. Germline assignment: CDR1 WNHNN and CDR2 SYGVQD (reference sequence). V was pared by 4 bases and J by 3 bases, with 11 bases between. This CDR3 has 14 residues.

Here the CDR3 DNA reads TGTGCCAGCAGCCTTAGGGGACCCGCCGGGGAGCTGTTTTTT. Translating gives CASSLRGPAGELFF. The chain has TRBV13 and TRBJ2-2; D could derive from TRBD1 or TRBD2 (5 bases each). This CDR3 has 14 residues. Trimming took 5 bases from V and 6 from J, leaving 13 bases between them. Looked up from germline, CDR1 is PRHDT and CDR2 is FYEKMQ (reference sequence).